Listed below are T cell receptor beta chains from one sample, sequenced in a study of blood T cell repertoires in COVID-19. The table came from immunoSEQ multiplex PCR; TCRdb's copy has only in-frame clones and leaves some out. This sample has over 20,000 clones; approximately 80% occur once, and the top ten carry around 46%. The sequenced sample was peripheral blood. Receptor source: a man in his sixties or seventies with acute or convalescent COVID-19. Both conserved end residues are part of each CDR3. The order of the fields is clone size, J gene, V gene, D gene, CDR3 protein, CDR3 DNA. D genes are given only for firm matches. Size tells how often a clone was seen (once, few, many) or the class of an expanded clone, and some rows leave it out.

. TRBJ1-2 TRBV24-1 . CATSDVDRISGYTF TGTGCCACCAGTGATGTCGACAGGATCTCTGGCTACACCTTC
once TRBJ1-2 TRBV12-3/TRBV12-4 TRBD1 CASSPGTEDGYTF TGTGCCAGCAGTCCTGGGACAGAGGATGGCTACACCTTC
. TRBJ1-2 TRBV5-1 TRBD1 CASSWDREDGYTF TGCGCCAGCAGCTGGGACAGGGAGGACGGCTACACCTTC
. TRBJ1-4 TRBV3-1/TRBV3-2 TRBD1 CASSLGTGEKLFF TGTGCCAGCAGCCTCGGGACAGGGGAAAAACTGTTTTTT
. TRBJ2-3 TRBV6-2/TRBV6-3 . CASSYSPGTSTDTQYF TGTGCCAGCAGTTACTCCCCCGGGACTAGCACAGATACGCAGTATTTT
. TRBJ2-5 TRBV7-3 TRBD2 CASSFGLAGETQYF TGTGCCAGCAGCTTCGGACTAGCGGGCGAGACCCAGTACTTC
. TRBJ1-4 TRBV11-2 . CASSRAGWGDEKLFF TGTGCCAGCAGCCGTGCCGGCTGGGGGGACGAAAAACTGTTTTTT
. TRBJ2-1 TRBV5-4 . CASSLERAYSYNEQFF TGTGCCAGCAGCTTGGAGCGGGCCTACTCCTACAATGAGCAGTTCTTC
. TRBJ2-5 TRBV5-1 TRBD1 CASSFGTGGMETQYF TGCGCCAGCAGCTTTGGGACAGGGGGCATGGAGACCCAGTACTTC
. TRBJ2-7 TRBV30 TRBD1 CAWSRQGYEQYF TGTGCCTGGAGTAGACAGGGTTACGAGCAGTACTTC
. TRBJ2-1 TRBV20-1 . CSASGVGRGTRNEQFF TGCAGTGCTAGTGGGGTTGGGCGGGGAACCCGGAATGAGCAGTTCTTC
. TRBJ1-1 TRBV5-1 TRBD1 CASKEGAVVTEAFF TGCGCCAGTAAGGAGGGGGCGGTGGTGACTGAAGCTTTCTTT
. TRBJ2-1 TRBV11-2 TRBD2 CASSLELAGAYNEQFF TGTGCCAGCAGCCTCGAACTAGCGGGCGCCTACAATGAGCAGTTCTTC
. TRBJ1-2 TRBV5-4 . CASSPGRGNTYGYTF TGTGCCAGCAGTCCGGGGAGGGGTAATACCTATGGCTACACCTTC
. TRBJ2-3 TRBV6-5 . CASRSDGDLDTQYF TGTGCCAGCAGATCAGACGGGGATCTAGATACGCAGTATTTT
. TRBJ2-3 TRBV21-1 . CAIKEGNGEDTQYF TGTGCCATAAAGGAGGGAAACGGTGAAGATACGCAGTATTTT
. TRBJ1-1 TRBV20-1 TRBD1 CSATGDTEAFF TGCAGTGCCACAGGGGACACTGAAGCTTTCTTT
once TRBJ1-2 TRBV18 . CASSPSAGMVYGYTF TGTGCCAGCTCACCCAGCGCGGGTATGGTCTATGGCTACACCTTC
. TRBJ1-2 TRBV6-2/TRBV6-3 TRBD1 CASSKDRNPYYGYTF TGTGCCAGCAGTAAGGACAGGAATCCTTACTATGGCTACACCTTC